Listed below are T cell receptor beta chains from one sample, sequenced in a study of cytomegalovirus exposure and HLA in healthy donors. Profiled with immunoSEQ multiplex PCR; TCRdb holds only in-frame clones, not every one. The sample carries approximately 100,000 clones, roughly 71% recorded once. The sample comprised PBMCs. The receptor source for this set is a man aged 40-50 years in good health and CMV-seropositive. The CDR3 runs from the conserved cysteine through the conserved F or W. The D gene is left open where the match is weak. A clone size is listed for some rows: how often the clone was seen (once, few, many), or a class if it is expanded.

D gene	V gene	clone size	J gene	CDR3 DNA	CDR3 protein
-	TRBV10-1	-	TRBJ2-1	TGCGCCAGCAGTGAGTCTAGAGGGAAGGGTGAGCAGTTCTTC	CASSESRGKGEQFF
TRBD1	TRBV29-1	-	TRBJ1-2	TGCAGCGGGGGGACAGGGAGCAACTATGGCTACACCTTC	CSGGTGSNYGYTF
TRBD1	TRBV5-1	few	TRBJ2-7	TGCGCCAGCAGCCTCCTTCCGGGACAGGAGTACGAGCAGTACTTC	CASSLLPGQEYEQYF
-	TRBV7-8	-	TRBJ2-4	TGTGCCAGCAGCTTAACTGAGCCCCGCTTCGACATTCAGTACTTC	CASSLTEPRFDIQYF
-	TRBV30	few	TRBJ2-1	TGTGCCTCTACAGGGCCTGGGGGTGAGCAGTTCTTC	CASTGPGGEQFF
-	TRBV6-5	-	TRBJ1-4	TGTGCCAGCAGTTACTCGAGGTACCTCTCCGGGGAAAAACTGTTTTTT	CASSYSRYLSGEKLFF
TRBD2	TRBV30	-	TRBJ2-3	TGTGCCTGGAGTCGGCTAGCGGGAGGTATAAGCACAGATACGCAGTATTTT	CAWSRLAGGISTDTQYF
-	TRBV7-9	-	TRBJ1-4	TGTGCCAGCACCATAGGGGGAGCTAATGAAAAACTGTTTTTT	CASTIGGANEKLFF
TRBD2	TRBV7-3	-	TRBJ2-1	TGTGCCAGCAGCCATACTAGCGGAAGATACAATGAGCAGTTCTTC	CASSHTSGRYNEQFF
TRBD1	TRBV10-3	-	TRBJ1-5	TGTGCCACTACGGACAGGGGATATAGCAATCAGCCCCAGCATTTT	CATTDRGYSNQPQHF
TRBD1	TRBV28	-	TRBJ1-1	TGTGCCAGCAGTCTCCCACAGGGGACGACTGAAGCTTTCTTT	CASSLPQGTTEAFF
-	TRBV2	once	TRBJ1-2	TGTGCCAGCAGCTTCGGGGGGGCTAGCGGCTACACCTTC	CASSFGGASGYTF
-	TRBV9	-	TRBJ2-7	TGTGCCAGCAGCGTAGCGCAGGCTCTTGACGAGCAGTACTTC	CASSVAQALDEQYF
TRBD1	TRBV25-1	few	TRBJ1-2	TGTGCCAGCAGTGAATACGTGCAGGGGGGAGATGGCTACACCTTC	CASSEYVQGGDGYTF
-	TRBV28	few	TRBJ1-4	TGTGCCAGCAGTTTAACCCAGGGGAGACGGAATGAAAAACTGTTTTTT	CASSLTQGRRNEKLFF
-	TRBV5-1	-	TRBJ1-2	TGCGCCAGCAGCTTGGACGGGGGGGGTTTCTATGGCTACACCTTC	CASSLDGGGFYGYTF
-	TRBV7-9	-	TRBJ1-4	TGTGCCAGCAGCTTAGCGGTGACAGCCCCTAAATTT	CASSLAVTAPKF
-	TRBV29-1	few	TRBJ1-1	TGCAGCGTTGAAGAGCAGGGCAACACTGAAGCTTTCTTT	CSVEEQGNTEAFF
-	TRBV21-1	few	TRBJ2-2	TGTGCCAGCAGCAAAGAAGGGCACGGCGGGACGGAGACGAACACCGGGGAGCTGTTTTTT	CASSKEGHGGTETNTGELFF
TRBD1	TRBV27	-	TRBJ2-7	TGTGCCAGCACTCGGACAGGGGGCTACGAGCAGTACTTC	CASTRTGGYEQYF
TRBD1	TRBV7-9	-	TRBJ2-7	TGTGCCAGCAGCTGGGGACAGAACTACGAGCAGTACTTC	CASSWGQNYEQYF
-	TRBV9	-	TRBJ2-1	TGTGCCAGCAGCGTAGACGAGGGCTCCTACAATGAGCAGTTCTTC	CASSVDEGSYNEQFF
TRBD2	TRBV7-6	-	TRBJ2-5	TGTGCCAGCAGCTTAGACACCTCCTCCCGGGGGGGAGAGTACTTC	CASSLDTSSRGGEYF
-	TRBV10-3	-	TRBJ2-5	TGTGCCATCAGGGGCGGGACAGCGGGCCAAGAGACCCAGTACTTC	CAIRGGTAGQETQYF
TRBD1	TRBV9	-	TRBJ1-1	TGTGCCAGCAGCGGGCAAGGGACAGGGGGCGGGACTGAAGCTTTCTTT	CASSGQGTGGGTEAFF
-	TRBV5-1	few	TRBJ2-6	TGCGCCAGCAGCTTGGGTAGTACTGGGGCCAACGTCCTGACTTTC	CASSLGSTGANVLTF
TRBD2	TRBV7-6	few	TRBJ2-7	TGTGCCAGCAGCTTAAAAGCGGGAGTTTACGAGCAGTACTTC	CASSLKAGVYEQYF
TRBD2	TRBV5-1	-	TRBJ2-1	TGCGCCAGCAGCCTTGGACTAGCGGGAGGTACCGTGGGAGAGCAGTTCTTC	CASSLGLAGGTVGEQFF
TRBD1	TRBV4-2	-	TRBJ1-1	TGTGCCAGCAGCCAAGTGGACAGGGATACTGAAGCTTTCTTT	CASSQVDRDTEAFF
-	TRBV4-1	-	TRBJ2-7	TGCGCCAGCAGCCAGGGGTTGGAGGGTATCTACGAGCAGTACTTC	CASSQGLEGIYEQYF
TRBD1	TRBV19	-	TRBJ1-5	TGTGCCAGTAGTCTACAGGGGGTGCATAGCAATCAGCCCCAGCATTTT	CASSLQGVHSNQPQHF
-	TRBV7-9	-	TRBJ1-1	TGTGCCAGCAGCTTAGCGTCTTTCTACACTGAAGCTTTCTTT	CASSLASFYTEAFF
TRBD2	TRBV5-1	-	TRBJ2-1	TGCGCCAGCAGCTTGGGTTCACTAGCGGGAGTCAATGAGCAGTTCTTC	CASSLGSLAGVNEQFF
-	TRBV30	-	TRBJ2-5	TGTGCCTGGAGTGCAGGGTTCCAAGAGACCCAGTACTTC	CAWSAGFQETQYF
-	TRBV4-1	-	TRBJ1-4	TGCGCCAGCAGCCAAAGGGGCTCAACTAATGAAAAACTGTTTTTT	CASSQRGSTNEKLFF
-	TRBV28	once	TRBJ1-6	TGTGCCAGCAGTTGGGGGCCGAGGATCCACTTT	CASSWGPRIHF
-	TRBV28	-	TRBJ1-5	TGTGCCAGCAGTTTGGTGAGATCGCCCCAGCATTTT	CASSLVRSPQHF
-	TRBV29-1	-	TRBJ2-7	TGCAGCGTTACGGAGGGGATCCTCTCCTACGAGCAGTACTTC	CSVTEGILSYEQYF
TRBD1	TRBV4-2	-	TRBJ2-1	TGTGCCAGCAGCCACCCGGGGACAGGGCCCCACAATGAGCAGTTCTTC	CASSHPGTGPHNEQFF
TRBD1	TRBV7-3	-	TRBJ1-1	TGTGCCAGCAGCCTGGGACAGCAGAACACTGAAGCTTTCTTT	CASSLGQQNTEAFF
TRBD1	TRBV5-1	few	TRBJ1-2	TGCGCCAGCAGCTTCGGACAGGCCCCCTACACCTTC	CASSFGQAPYTF
-	TRBV30	few	TRBJ1-1	TGTGCCTGGAGTGTTGACAAGAACACTGAAGCTTTCTTT	CAWSVDKNTEAFF
TRBD1	TRBV11-2	-	TRBJ1-1	TGTGCCAGCAGCTTAGTAGGGGGCAGAAGCACTGAAGCTTTCTTT	CASSLVGGRSTEAFF